This T cell receptor beta chain was obtained from a study of blood T cell repertoires in COVID-19. Study in general: Italy, Spain and the United States were the sources of the convalescent and acute COVID-19 samples. T cells, B-cell-depleted T cells, or PBMCs provided the cDNA or gDNA that served as material.

This CDR3 region has 12 residues. Looked up from germline, CDR1 is GTSNPN and CDR2 is SVGIG (reference sequence). The V end was cut by 1 base, the J end by 2 bases, with 4 bases between. In the authors' workflow: Quantification of nucleated cells was approximated via reference gene primer amplification. Assay used: immunoSEQ multiplex PCR; TCRdb lists only in-frame clones, some missing. From that table come the V and J calls and clone size; the DNA was used to work out D and trimming. The repertoire consists of fewer than 350,000 clones, with 85% occurring once and the leading ten covering around 2.5%. Living in 20 to 30 US areas, the participants were between roughly 18 and 90 years of age.

The TCR was taken from a woman aged 50 to 65 who had recovered from COVID-19. Input material: PBMCs or T cells enriched from blood (not recorded which). V is TRBV30 and J is TRBJ2-3; D gene unclear. In DNA form, the CDR3 reads TGTGCCTGGAGTGGACTCACAGATACGCAGTATTTT. Translating gives CAWSGLTDTQYF. The complete variable domain, with remaining parts taken from reference TRBV30 and TRBJ2-3, reads SQTIHQWPATLVQPVGSPLSLECTVEGTSNPNLYWYRQAAGRGLQLLFYSVGIGQISSEVPQNLSASRPQDRQFILSSKKLLLSDSGFYLCAWSGLTDTQYFGPGTRLTVL.